These 32 T cell receptor beta chains were all obtained from the same sample, sequenced in a study of chemoradiotherapy in HPV16-positive cancers. The repertoire was sequenced with immunoSEQ multiplex PCR; TCRdb's copy has only in-frame clones and lacks some. The table has some 5,000 clones, 90% to 95% seen once. Sampling was carried out from a patient who underwent chemoradiotherapy. These receptors were obtained from a human donor with HPV-associated anogenital cancer.

V gene TRBV5-6 combines with J gene TRBJ1-1; D gene uncertain. The CDR3 runs 16 residues. Germline V gives CDR1 SGHDT, CDR2 YYEEEE. The V gene lost 6 bases and the J gene lost 1 base, with 19 bases spanning the gap. CDR3 amino acids: CASTPPIGVSNTEAFF. In nucleotides, the CDR3 is TGTGCCAGCACCCCGCCAATCGGGGTCTCGAACACTGAAGCTTTCTTT.

V gene TRBV5-6 combines with J gene TRBJ1-5; maybe TRBD1 (6 bases). The CDR3 loop spans 16 amino acids. Between the trimmed V and J ends, which lost 4 bases and 5 bases, there was a span of 19 bases. CDR1 and CDR2 from the germline V gene are SGHDT and YYEEEE. The chain's CDR3 is CASSRGWRVGYQPQHF. The CDR3 DNA follows: TGTGCCAGCAGCAGGGGGTGGAGGGTTGGGTATCAGCCCCAGCATTTT.

The chain is built from TRBV6-1 and TRBJ1-1; the match to TRBD1 covers 9 bases. Per the germline V gene, CDR1 is MNHNS and CDR2 is SASEGT. CDR3 length: 17 residues. J gave up 5 bases and V 2 bases, and 12 bases lay outside the gene matches. CDR3 nucleotide sequence: TGTGCCAGCAGTGAATACCCGGGGACAGGGAAGAATACTGAAGCTTTCTTT. This codes for CASSEYPGTGKNTEAFF.

This rearrangement joins TRBV29-1 to TRBJ1-2, with no clear D. V gave up 7 bases and J gave up 2 bases, with 17 bases separating them. Germline CDR1 reads SQVTM; CDR2 reads ANQGSEA. CDR3 length: 14 amino acids. In DNA form, the CDR3 reads TGCAGCGCCGCACCAGCGGGGTTAAACTATGGCTACACCTTC. Translating it yields CSAAPAGLNYGYTF.

The chain combines TRBV6-5 with TRBJ1-2; 12 positions agree with TRBD1. Germline V CDR1 and CDR2: MNHEY, SVGAGI. Trimming cost V 5 bases and J 7 bases; bases outside gene matches: 8. The CDR3 has 15 residues. The CDR3 here is CASSLPGTGGGGYTF. The CDR3 DNA reads TGTGCCAGCAGTCTGCCCGGGACAGGGGGCGGTGGCTACACCTTC.

The chain combines TRBV20-1 with TRBJ2-1, with 7 bases matching TRBD2. In germline, CDR1 is DFQATT, CDR2 SNEGSKA (reference sequence). V gave up 0 bases and J gave up 10 bases; unmatched junction bases: 0. This CDR3 has 11 amino acids. CDR3 residues: CSARDSGEQFF. As DNA, the CDR3 is TGCAGTGCTAGAGATAGCGGGGAGCAGTTCTTC.

The chain uses TRBV6-5 and TRBJ1-4, with a tentative D call TRBD1 (6 bases). The length of the CDR3 is 13 residues. CDR1 and CDR2 from the germline V gene are MNHEY and SVGAGI. V lost 2 bases and J lost 8, with 9 bases in between. CDR3 sequence reads: CASSYRGAEKLFF. CDR3 in DNA: TGTGCCAGCAGTTACCGGGGGGCGGAAAAACTGTTTTTT.

The chain employs TRBV7-2 and TRBJ1-2, with D possibly TRBD1 on 6 matching bases. Germline CDR1 reads SGHTA; CDR2 reads FQGNSA. The CDR3 spans 15 residues. Trimming took 5 bases from V and 2 from J, leaving 15 bases between them. CDR3 bases: TGTGCCAGCAGCCCGTCGTGGACAGAGAACTATGGCTACACCTTC. It yields the protein CASSPSWTENYGYTF.

The J gene is TRBJ1-1, the V gene TRBV5-1; D gene ambiguous. The CDR3 sequence is 17 residues long. The V gene's germline CDR1 is SGHRS and CDR2 YFSETQ. V shed 1 base and J shed 2 bases, with 18 bases lying between them. The CDR3 loop reads CASSLWAATALNTEAFF. The DNA of the CDR3 is TGCGCCAGCAGCTTGTGGGCGGCAACCGCCCTTAACACTGAAGCTTTCTTT.

In its sample, this clone is large. The chain has TRBV7-9 and TRBJ1-1; D not resolved. The CDR3 covers 13 residues. The ends were cut back, 8 bases at V and 3 bases at J, with 13 bases in the middle. CDR1 and CDR2 (germline): SEHNR, FQNEAQ (reference sequence). The CDR3 protein is CASGEDGHTEAFF. The CDR3 DNA follows: TGTGCCAGCGGCGAGGACGGACACACTGAAGCTTTCTTT.

J is TRBJ2-3 and V is TRBV5-5; D uncertain. The V end lost 0 bases, the J end lost 5 bases, and 7 bases lay between the germline ends. Germline V lookup: CDR1 SGHKS, CDR2 YYEKEE (reference sequence). The CDR3 sequence is 13 residues long. CDR3 loop: CASSLVGLDTQYF. Here the CDR3 DNA reads TGTGCCAGCAGCTTGGTAGGCTTAGATACGCAGTATTTT.

The J gene is TRBJ1-1, the V gene TRBV7-2; a possible D gene is TRBD1 (6 bases). This CDR3 has 14 residues. Trimming took off 4 bases at V and 6 bases at J, with 15 bases between the two ends. The germline V gene has CDR1 SGHTA and CDR2 FQGNSA. The CDR3 coding sequence is TGTGCCAGCAGCTCCACTCGGGGGGCCTCTGAAGCTTTCTTT. This gives the protein CASSSTRGASEAFF.

This sequence joins TRBV10-3 and TRBJ1-5, with no clear D. Germline V gene sequence: CDR1 ENHRY, CDR2 SYGVKD. The CDR3 runs to 13 residues. With 0 bases removed from V and 7 bases from J, the gap between germline ends came to 7 bases. The CDR3 coding sequence is TGTGCCATCAGTGAGTCCCAAAACCAGCCCCAGCATTTT. Translation: CAISESQNQPQHF.

This chain joins TRBV7-9 and TRBJ2-1, with D perhaps given as TRBD1 or TRBD2 (5 bases each). CDR3 length: 18 amino acids. The ends were cut back, 3 bases at V and 6 bases at J, with 24 bases in the middle. Germline V gives CDR1 SEHNR, CDR2 FQNEAQ (reference sequence). The CDR3 sequence: CASSFLPGTLLGGNEQFF. CDR3 sequence (DNA): TGTGCCAGCAGCTTTCTCCCCGGGACCCTACTCGGAGGCAATGAGCAGTTCTTC.

This chain uses TRBV5-1 with TRBJ1-1, with 7 bases identical to TRBD1. The CDR3 consists of 13 residues. J was trimmed by 4 bases and V by 5 bases; bases with no gene match: 5. The germline V gene encodes CDR1 SGHRS and CDR2 YFSETQ. DNA of the CDR3: TGCGCCAGCAGGACAGGGTTGGGCACTGAAGCTTTCTTT. Translating it yields CASRTGLGTEAFF.

This sequence joins TRBV4-1 and TRBJ1-4, with D unclear. This CDR3 region has 16 residues. The V end was cut by 6 bases, the J end by 6 bases, with 20 bases between. Germline CDR1 and CDR2: MGHRA and YSYEKL. CDR3 in DNA: TGCGCCAGCAGTCCCATAGGACCCGGCTCAGATGAAAAACTGTTTTTT. Residues: CASSPIGPGSDEKLFF.

J is TRBJ1-2 and V is TRBV4-3; D is unclear. Trimming removed 0 bases from V and 3 bases from J, with 17 bases in between. CDR3 size: 17 residues. Germline V lookup: CDR1 LGHNA, CDR2 YSLEER. DNA for the CDR3: TGCGCCAGCAGCCAAGATCTAATGACGCGAATGGACTATGGCTACACCTTC. This translates into CASSQDLMTRMDYGYTF.

This clone was seen once. The chain carries TRBV27 and TRBJ2-3; the D gene is possibly TRBD2 (6 bases). The germline CDR1 and CDR2 sequences are MNHEY and SMNVEV (reference sequence). Trimming took off 3 bases at V and 4 bases at J, with 14 bases between the two ends. The CDR3 length is 15 residues. The CDR3 is CASSLAGHGADTQYF. The CDR3 DNA reads TGTGCCAGCAGTTTGGCGGGGCACGGGGCAGATACGCAGTATTTT.

The gene calls are TRBV5-3 and TRBJ1-3; tentatively, D is TRBD1 (5 bases). TRBV5-3 counts as an open reading frame of uncertain function. The CDR3 is made up of 21 amino acids. Trimming removed 3 bases at V and 7 bases at J, with 35 bases between. CDR3 DNA sequence: TGTGCCAGAAGCTCGCCGGGGACTTCTATAGTCGCTTGCGCTAGTTACAACACCATATATTTT. It specifies CARSSPGTSIVACASYNTIYF.

This chain joins TRBV6-5 and TRBJ2-2, with unresolved D. This CDR3 is built from 14 residues. The V gene lost 2 bases and the J gene lost 4 bases, with 8 bases spanning the gap. The germline V gene encodes CDR1 MNHEY and CDR2 SVGAGI. CDR3 DNA: TGTGCCAGCAGTTACGATTCGGGCACCGGGGAGCTGTTTTTT. Encoded protein: CASSYDSGTGELFF.

The gene calls are TRBV30 and TRBJ1-1, with D possibly TRBD1 on 5 matching bases. The CDR3 has 13 residues. CDR1 and CDR2 (germline): GTSNPN, SVGIG (reference sequence). V was clipped by 1 base and J by 1 base, with 7 bases between them. The CDR3 loop is CAWSGDGNTEAFF. CDR3 coding DNA: TGTGCCTGGAGTGGGGACGGGAACACTGAAGCTTTCTTT.

The rearrangement links TRBV7-2 to TRBJ1-5; D remains ambiguous. Trimming took 1 base from V and 3 from J, leaving 7 bases between them. The CDR3 totals 14 residues. Germline V gene data show CDR1 as SGHTA and CDR2 as FQGNSA. CDR3 protein: CASSLGPVNQPQHF. The CDR3 coding sequence is TGTGCCAGCAGCTTAGGTCCCGTCAATCAGCCCCAGCATTTT.

J is TRBJ1-1 and V is TRBV27; D might be TRBD1 (6 bases). V gave up 4 bases and J gave up 4 bases, with 16 bases separating them. The CDR3 totals 15 residues. Per germline, CDR1 MNHEY and CDR2 SMNVEV (reference sequence). The CDR3 DNA is TGTGCCAGCAGTTATACACAGGGAGGGAGCACTGAAGCTTTCTTT. Protein sequence: CASSYTQGGSTEAFF.

This clone was observed a single time. The rearrangement joins TRBV5-6 to TRBJ1-5, with 9 bases aligning to TRBD1. This CDR3 spans 18 amino acids. CDR1 and CDR2 (germline): SGHDT, YYEEEE. The V gene end was trimmed by 3 bases and the J gene end by 2 bases; junction bases not matched to a gene: 12. The CDR3 nucleotides are TGTGCCAGCAGCTCGGGGGACAGGGAGATAAGGGGCAATCAGCCCCAGCATTTT. Translated, it gives CASSSGDREIRGNQPQHF.

This sequence joins TRBV4-1 and TRBJ1-2, with D hard to call. Germline values: CDR1 MGHRA, CDR2 YSYEKL. CDR3 length: 13 amino acids. V lost 1 base and J 2 bases, leaving 5 bases between the germline ends. The CDR3 region is CASSQARNYGYTF. In nucleotides, the CDR3 is TGCGCCAGCAGCCAAGCCAGAAACTATGGCTACACCTTC.

The rearrangement uses TRBV7-2 and TRBJ2-7; D gene uncertain. Trimming left V 4 bases short and J 3 bases short, with 7 bases between. The CDR3 has 12 residues. Germline V CDR1 and CDR2: SGHTA, FQGNSA. As DNA, the CDR3 is TGTGCCAGCAGCTCAGGCCGCTACGAGCAGTACTTC. The encoded protein is CASSSGRYEQYF.

The chain has TRBV29-1 and TRBJ2-1; D is tentatively TRBD1 or TRBD2 (5 bases each). Germline CDR1 reads SQVTM; CDR2 reads ANQGSEA. The germline V and J ends were trimmed by 7 bases and 7 bases, with 29 bases remaining between them. The CDR3 is 17 amino acids. CDR3 sequence (DNA): TGCAGCGCCGAGGCGACCTCGGCGGCAGGGAGAATTAATGAGCAGTTCTTC. Translation: CSAEATSAAGRINEQFF.

The rearrangement joins TRBV27 to TRBJ1-2, with D tentatively TRBD1 (6 bases). Germline CDR1 is MNHEY and CDR2 is SMNVEV (reference sequence). The CDR3 spans 16 residues. Trimming pared 3 bases from V and 8 bases from J, leaving 22 bases between. In nucleotides, the CDR3 is TGTGCCAGCAGTTTCCGCCCCGGACAGTCCCTCAGAGGCTACACCTTC. Its translation is CASSFRPGQSLRGYTF.

This chain joins TRBV5-5 and TRBJ1-3; possible D gene TRBD1, 5 bases. V lost 4 bases, J lost 0 bases, and 11 bases lay in between. CDR3 size: 15 residues. Germline V lookup: CDR1 SGHKS, CDR2 YYEKEE (reference sequence). The DNA for the CDR3 is TGTGCCAGCAGCCCGCCCAGGGACTCTGGAAACACCATATATTTT. Protein: CASSPPRDSGNTIYF.

The rearrangement links TRBV19 to TRBJ2-3; D gene ambiguous. The CDR3 covers 12 residues. CDR1 and CDR2 from the germline V gene are LNHDA and SQIVND (reference sequence). V was clipped by 3 bases and J by 4 bases, with 5 bases between them. Written as DNA, the CDR3 is TGTGCCAGTAGTATGCCCCCAGATACGCAGTATTTT. Encoded protein: CASSMPPDTQYF.

This chain uses TRBV6-5 with TRBJ2-3; 9 bases align to TRBD2. Germline-derived CDR1 and CDR2 are MNHEY and SVGAGI. V gave up 1 base and J gave up 7 bases; unmatched junction bases: 9. The CDR3 has 16 amino acids. CDR3 nucleotide sequence: TGTGCCAGCAGTTACTTGGCTAGCGGGGCGACCCATACGCAGTATTTT. It translates to CASSYLASGATHTQYF.

The chain couples TRBV7-9 to TRBJ2-7; D possibly corresponds to TRBD1 (6 bases). This CDR3 spans 16 amino acids. Germline CDR1 and CDR2: SEHNR and FQNEAQ (reference sequence). V lost 7 bases to trimming and J lost 0 bases, with 19 bases between them. CDR3 region: CASTLLQGISSYEQYF. DNA of the CDR3: TGTGCCAGCACCCTTTTACAGGGAATAAGCTCCTACGAGCAGTACTTC.